This is a list of T cell receptor beta chains from one sample in a study of shared clonotypes between healthy human individuals. TCRdb's table, derived via immunoSEQ multiplex PCR, lists solely in-frame clones and lacks some. The sample holds about 1 million clones, under 80% seen once. The sample taken for sequencing was memory CD4+ T cells sorted from blood. These receptors were obtained from a man aged 18 to 29 in good health. Both conserved end residues are trimmed from each CDR3.

v_gene: TRBV5-1
len: 11
j_gene: TRBJ2-7
CDR3aa: ASSLETSYEQY

v_gene: TRBV19
len: 14
j_gene: TRBJ2-2
CDR3aa: ASSIEGSDYTGELF

v_gene: TRBV7-9
len: 14
j_gene: TRBJ1-3
CDR3aa: ASSLAKGAAGNTIY

v_gene: TRBV6-6
len: 11
j_gene: TRBJ1-2
CDR3aa: ASSQTGTYGYT

v_gene: TRBV27
len: 12
j_gene: TRBJ1-5
CDR3aa: ASSSQGAGQPQH

v_gene: TRBV27
len: 12
j_gene: TRBJ2-4
CDR3aa: ASRTPGQGVIQY

v_gene: TRBV9
len: 13
j_gene: TRBJ1-2
CDR3aa: ASSVATESNYGYT

v_gene: TRBV5-6
len: 11
j_gene: TRBJ2-7
CDR3aa: ASSAGQGGEQY

v_gene: TRBV7-2
len: 12
j_gene: TRBJ2-5
CDR3aa: ASSLDSDNLSQY

v_gene: TRBV4-3
len: 11
j_gene: TRBJ2-7
CDR3aa: ASSQDGEYEQY

v_gene: TRBV2
len: 12
j_gene: TRBJ2-7
CDR3aa: ASSIPGQGYEQY

v_gene: TRBV7-2
len: 11
j_gene: TRBJ2-5
CDR3aa: ASSLGQKETQY

v_gene: TRBV5-5
len: 13
j_gene: TRBJ1-2
CDR3aa: ASSLGWDSNYGYT

v_gene: TRBV29-1
len: 12
j_gene: TRBJ1-1
CDR3aa: SVRGGQMNTEAF

v_gene: TRBV28
len: 14
j_gene: TRBJ1-2
CDR3aa: ASGTGQGIHWRGYT

v_gene: TRBV5-1
len: 12
j_gene: TRBJ2-7
CDR3aa: ASSLEGGREEQY

v_gene: TRBV18
len: 10
j_gene: TRBJ2-2
CDR3aa: ASSPSSGELF

v_gene: TRBV10-3
len: 17
j_gene: TRBJ2-6
CDR3aa: AISESMQALMGGANVLT

v_gene: TRBV7-9
len: 14
j_gene: TRBJ2-2
CDR3aa: ASSLLAGGRTGELF

v_gene: TRBV6-5
len: 10
j_gene: TRBJ1-1
CDR3aa: ASSPTTTEAF

v_gene: TRBV18
len: 16
j_gene: TRBJ1-5
CDR3aa: ASSPPGTGGLSNQPQH

v_gene: TRBV7-2
len: 13
j_gene: TRBJ1-6
CDR3aa: ASSPRTGGNSPLH

v_gene: TRBV7-2
len: 15
j_gene: TRBJ2-1
CDR3aa: ASSFLGLAGPYNEQF

v_gene: TRBV19
len: 12
j_gene: TRBJ1-6
CDR3aa: ASMTGRQGSPLH

v_gene: TRBV7-9
len: 12
j_gene: TRBJ1-1
CDR3aa: ASSLVGQGYEAF

v_gene: TRBV5-1
len: 12
j_gene: TRBJ2-7
CDR3aa: ASSLALDLHEQY

v_gene: TRBV6-1
len: 13
j_gene: TRBJ2-5
CDR3aa: ASSEQGTSQETQY

v_gene: TRBV14
len: 13
j_gene: TRBJ1-2
CDR3aa: ASSPGGGTNYGYT

v_gene: TRBV30
len: 11
j_gene: TRBJ1-1
CDR3aa: AYVHRGLSEAF

v_gene: TRBV19
len: 11
j_gene: TRBJ2-1
CDR3aa: ASSRPPYNEQF

v_gene: TRBV10-3
len: 12
j_gene: TRBJ2-3
CDR3aa: AITPTGDADTQY

v_gene: TRBV9
len: 13
j_gene: TRBJ1-4
CDR3aa: ASSGGQAGGEKLF

v_gene: TRBV7-2
len: 12
j_gene: TRBJ2-2
CDR3aa: ASSLSSGAGELF

v_gene: TRBV9
len: 13
j_gene: TRBJ2-3
CDR3aa: ASSAILGLADTQY